The clone carrying this TCR beta chain was seen a handful of times. The antigen is undetermined. The V end was cut by 6 bases, the J end by 8 bases, with 16 bases between. CDR1 MNHEY and CDR2 SVGAGI come from the germline V gene. CDR3 length equals 13 residues. Generated by immunoSEQ multiplex PCR, the TCRdb table keeps only in-frame clones and is missing some. The repertoire holds about 100,000 clones, with approximately 89% as singletons. This record comes from a study of T cell responses to AZD1222 COVID-19 vaccine. General observations from the study: Seropositive status at baseline applied to only six AZD1222 recipients. Receipt of two AZD1222 doses was followed by a rise in Spike-specific TCR breadth and depth. Vaccine-related CD4 TCRs covered spike, predominating at 160-218 and 743-854. Unmutated variant regions are reportedly targeted by nearly half of spike-specific TCRs.

Sequenced material: peripheral blood, taken on day 0 of MenACWY control vaccination. The chain links TRBV6-5 to TRBJ1-2, with D unclear. The TCR sequence derives from an adult in good health. Here the CDR3 reads CASSTGIQGGYTF. The CDR3 nucleotides read TGTGCCAGCAGCACCGGGATCCAAGGGGGCTACACCTTC.